This T cell receptor (beta chain) was retrieved from a study of vaccination effects on CD4 cells after COVID-19 (dated 2022 in TCRdb). About the full investigation: Participants received two doses of either the BNT162b2 or the mRNA-1273 mRNA SARS-CoV-2 vaccine. Pre-vaccine samples were drawn from two convalescent patients 16 days and one week before the first dose, at 142 and 148 days after COVID-19 diagnosis. SARS-CoV-2 spike-specific CD4+ TCR repertoires from before and after mRNA vaccination were compared in COVID-19 convalescent patients and in infection-naive vaccine recipients. A total of over nine COVID-19 convalescent patients and several SARS-CoV-2-naive healthy vaccine recipients were included in the full study. Cultures from other donors in the study were sequenced with the Oncomine TCR Beta short-read assay on an Illumina iSeq 100. Overall results and qualifications from the work: The study was limited by a small number of convalescent patients and lacked early post-infection timepoints. In convalescent patients, the post-vaccine spike-reactive repertoire consisted mainly of new vaccine-induced clones, largely distinct from infection-induced clones. Marked clonal contraction was observed in both infection-induced and vaccine-induced clones at late post-vaccination timepoints, consistent with waning T cell responses.

In the ViraFEST assay, PBMC were stimulated with viral peptide pools, and TCR sequencing was then used to find antigen-specific CD4+ T cell clonotypes based on their expansion. After around 11 days of culture, CD4+ T cells were isolated with the EasySep CD4+ T cell isolation kit. Convalescent patients had PCR-confirmed SARS-CoV-2 infection between March and December 2020, before Alpha, Beta and Delta variants emerged in the United States. Each well held 1.5 million to 2 million PBMC cultured in IMDM containing approximately 5.2% human AB serum, 8.5 to 10 IU/ml IL-2 and gentamicin, along with about 9.5 ug/ml peptides. Half of the culture medium was replaced with fresh IL-2-containing medium on days 3 and 7. Each peptide stimulation condition was cultured in triplicate wells unless otherwise noted. Using Ficoll-Paque Plus gradient centrifugation, PBMC were separated from whole blood and then either used fresh or cryopreserved at -140C. The spike proteins of SARS-CoV-2 and of the common cold coronaviruses HCoV-NL63, HCoV-OC43 and HCoV-229E were spanned by overlapping peptide pools. The QIAamp micro DNA kit was used to extract genomic DNA from the cultured CD4+ T cells.

Libraries were made using the immunoSEQ multiplex PCR assay. DNA from the CD4+ T cells that had been cultured and isolated underwent TCR beta CDR3 sequencing. The authors processed their data as follows. Non-productive TCR sequences were removed, reads were trimmed to the CDR3 region, and CDR3s of at least 7 amino acids were retained. Antigen-specific clonotypes were identified using the MANAFEST web app by comparison of expansion in peptide wells against reference cultures. To count as positive, a clone had to show expansion at FDR<0.05 compared with the reference and with all other wells, an odds ratio above 5, and a frequency above 0.1% in two replicate wells. Cross-reactive clonotypes were defined as significantly expanded in SARS-CoV-2 spike wells and in at least one common cold coronavirus spike condition. CDR3 similarity was assessed by Levenshtein distance using the stringdist R package, and unrooted trees were constructed with ape in R 3.6.1. TCRdb re-hosts the immuneACCESS table, in-frame sequences only. Its copies lack some clones; in the studies checked, an unresolved V gene accounts for under half of them, and the cause for the rest is not known. V, J and clone size are those of that table, while D and trimming were read from the DNA. The sample table lists about 27,000 clones, approximately 69% of them with a count of one. The ten largest clonotypes hold roughly 18% of the sample.

Notes on this clone: There is no known antigen for this receptor. Base qualities are not recorded, but no much larger clone differs from it by a single base.

The CDR3 goes from the cysteine to the phenylalanine over 11 residues. Only the CDR3 part of the read is kept: 33 bases, read in frame from the first base. V loses 7 bases, J loses 3 bases, and the germline ends lie 4 bases apart. The TCR originated in a human donor who had a prior SARS-CoV-2 infection. The rearranged chain carries TRBV12-3 or TRBV12-4 and TRBJ2-1; the D gene remains uncertain. The starting material was CD4+ T cells from PBMCs cultured with SARS-CoV-2 spike peptides, obtained before COVID-19 vaccination. The cell subset or site label, as the study defines it: SARS-CoV-2 spike overlapping peptide pool stimulation. The sequenced DNA: TGTGCCAGCACCTTCTACAATGAGCAGTTCTTC. It encodes CASTFYNEQFF.